Below are 24 T cell receptor beta chains sequenced from a single sample in a study of T cell repertoires in cytomegalovirus infection. These receptors' antigens are unknown. TCRdb reprocessed the reads via MiXCR and lists one record per CDR3 protein. Among under 450,000 distinct CDR3 sequences listed, nearly 35% were seen once. The source was cultured PBMCs, collected from culture after CMV antigen stimulation. The receptors originated from a human donor in good health (CMV status not recorded). Some clones in this sample may be carry-over from other donors' samples.

The chain couples TRBV6-6 to TRBJ1-3, with D unclear. V lost 0 bases to trimming and J lost 3 bases, with 6 bases between them. The germline V gene has CDR1 MNHNY and CDR2 SVGAGI (reference sequence). This CDR3 has 14 amino acids. CDR3 in DNA: TGTGCCAGCAGTTACTCGAAACTTGGAAACACCATATATTTT. It translates to CASSYSKLGNTIYF.

V is TRBV12-3 or TRBV12-4 and J is TRBJ1-5; TRBD1 is a possible D gene (5 bases). The V and J ends lost 7 bases and 5 bases respectively, with 12 bases between them. The CDR3 runs 13 residues. For the CDR3, the DNA is TGTGCCAGCAATGTCAGGGAGGATCAGCCCCAGCATTTT. Its translation: CASNVREDQPQHF.

This clonotype appeared a few times. The chain has TRBV7-2 and TRBJ2-3, with 8 nucleotides matching TRBD2. V shed 5 bases, J shed 2 bases, and the junction held 9 bases outside the gene matches. The CDR3 spans 16 residues. CDR1 and CDR2 (germline): SGHTA, FQGNSA. The DNA of the CDR3 is TGTGCCAGCAGCCCCGGAGTAGCGGGACTCACAGATACGCAGTATTTT. Translation: CASSPGVAGLTDTQYF.

V and J are TRBV20-1 and TRBJ2-3, with TRBD2 matching over 14 bases. Trimming cost V 5 bases and J 6 bases; bases outside gene matches: 16. CDR1 and CDR2 (germline): DFQATT, SNEGSKA (reference sequence). The CDR3 loop spans 18 amino acids. The CDR3 region is CSAGPLSGLAGESDTQYF. Here the CDR3 DNA reads TGCAGTGCTGGGCCACTATCGGGACTAGCGGGAGAGTCTGATACGCAGTATTTT.

This clonotype was observed a few times. The rearrangement joins TRBV12-3 or TRBV12-4 to TRBJ1-5, with a weak D call TRBD1 (6 bases). The V gene lost 8 bases and the J gene lost 4 bases, with 24 bases spanning the gap. The CDR3 sequence is 17 residues long. CDR3 sequence (DNA): TGTGCCAGCTCCCTGGCCAACAGGGCAGGTAGGAATCAGCCCCAGCATTTT. Its protein is CASSLANRAGRNQPQHF.

The CDR3 here is CASSLGLGLAGGAGGETQYF. For the CDR3, the DNA is TGTGCCAGCAGTTTAGGACTGGGACTAGCGGGAGGAGCAGGGGGAGAGACCCAGTACTTC. The chain has TRBV12-3 or TRBV12-4 and TRBJ2-5; 15 bases agree with TRBD2. V shed 1 base and J 4 bases; nucleotides not matched to a gene: 13. This CDR3 contains 20 residues.

Sample share makes this clonotype medium-sized. This rearrangement joins TRBV7-3 to TRBJ1-2, with D unclear. CDR1 is SGHTA and CDR2 is FQGTGA in the germline V gene. The V end lost 5 bases, the J end lost 5 bases, and 18 bases lay between the germline ends. CDR3 size: 15 residues. CDR3 loop: CASSIGPAESYGYTF. CDR3 bases: TGTGCCAGCAGCATCGGACCAGCCGAGTCGTATGGCTACACCTTC.

The V gene is TRBV4-3, the J gene TRBJ1-5; D is possibly TRBD1 (6 bases). CDR3 length: 15 amino acids. Trimming removed 0 bases from V and 7 bases from J, with 13 bases in between. CDR1 and CDR2 (germline): LGHNA, YSLEER. CDR3 region: CASSQDVGARQPQHF. The CDR3 nucleotides read TGCGCCAGCAGCCAAGATGTGGGGGCACGGCAGCCCCAGCATTTT.

This chain uses TRBV5-1 with TRBJ2-1; TRBD2 agrees at 8 bases. Trimming at V came to 0 bases and at J to 2 bases, leaving 7 bases not matched to a gene. CDR1 is SGHRS, CDR2 YFSETQ, per germline. The CDR3 spans 17 residues. Written as DNA, the CDR3 is TGCGCCAGCAGCTTGGCCTTCGGGGGGGGTACCTACAATGAGCAGTTCTTC. Translated: CASSLAFGGGTYNEQFF. Variable domain in full (rest from reference TRBV5-1 and TRBJ2-1): KAGVTQTPRYLIKTRGQQVTLSCSPISGHRSVSWYQQTPGQGLQFLFEYFSETQRNKGNFPGRFSGRQFSNSRSEMNVSTLELGDSALYLCASSLAFGGGTYNEQFFGPGTRLTVL.

The chain is built from TRBV11-2 and TRBJ2-5; 11 positions match TRBD2. Trimming at V came to 1 base and at J to 7 bases, leaving 8 bases not matched to a gene. The CDR3 is 16 amino acids. CDR1 SGHAT and CDR2 FQNNGV come from the germline V gene. CDR3: CASSLGVAGGPGTQYF. CDR3 DNA sequence: TGTGCCAGCAGCTTAGGGGTAGCGGGAGGGCCAGGGACCCAGTACTTC.

This clonotype has a single count. The chain couples TRBV19 to TRBJ2-1; TRBD2 agrees at 10 bases. This CDR3 spans 16 amino acids. Germline CDR1 LNHDA, CDR2 SQIVND (reference sequence). J lost 7 bases, V lost 3 bases, and 9 bases had no gene match. The CDR3 loop is CASSILAGVLGNEQFF. Here the CDR3 DNA reads TGTGCCAGTAGTATCCTAGCGGGAGTCTTGGGGAATGAGCAGTTCTTC.

The chain combines TRBV20-1 with TRBJ2-1, with TRBD2 identical over 11 bases. Unmatched junction bases numbered 6, after V lost 5 bases and J lost 3 bases. The CDR3 contains 15 residues. The germline V gene has CDR1 DFQATT and CDR2 SNEGSKA (reference sequence). CDR3 region: CSAPLAGGHYNEQFF. The DNA for the CDR3 is TGCAGTGCTCCTCTAGCGGGAGGACACTACAATGAGCAGTTCTTC.

A few counts support this clonotype. The chain employs TRBV15 and TRBJ2-2; 8 nucleotides match TRBD2. The CDR3 covers 16 residues. CDR1 LNHNV and CDR2 YYDKDF come from the germline V gene (reference sequence). Trimming at V came to 0 bases and at J to 1 base, leaving 1 base not matched to a gene. CDR3 in amino acids: CATSRDRGGNTGELFF. The CDR3 DNA reads TGTGCCACCAGCAGAGATCGGGGGGGGAACACCGGGGAGCTGTTTTTT.

The rearrangement links TRBV2 to TRBJ1-1; D call uncertain. Germline V gene sequence: CDR1 SNHLY, CDR2 FYNNEI. The CDR3 loop spans 11 amino acids. CDR3 protein: CATGMNTEAFF. The CDR3 DNA follows: TGTGCTACGGGGATGAACACTGAAGCTTTCTTT.

The genes are TRBV15 and TRBJ2-1; a weak D match, TRBD1 (6 bases). Trimming shortened V by 2 bases and J by 6 bases, and 20 bases separated the two germline ends. CDR1 is LNHNV, CDR2 YYDKDF, per germline (reference sequence). CDR3 length equals 17 residues. The CDR3 sequence: CATSRFSRTVHSNEQFF. The CDR3 nucleotides are TGTGCCACCAGCAGATTTTCCCGGACAGTCCATTCCAATGAGCAGTTCTTC.

This clonotype was seen repeatedly, ten times or more. The CDR3 nucleotides read TGTGCCAGCAGCTTAGATCGGGGGCCCCAGCATTTT. Amino acid sequence: CASSLDRGPQHF. J is TRBJ1-5 and V is TRBV7-2; D is uncertain. The CDR3 loop spans 12 amino acids. V shed 1 base and J shed 9 bases, with 7 bases lying between them. CDR1 is SGHTA and CDR2 is FQGNSA in the germline V gene.

The chain combines TRBV11-2 with TRBJ2-1, with 7 positions matching TRBD2. This CDR3 is built from 16 residues. The V gene's germline CDR1 is SGHAT and CDR2 FQNNGV. With V trimmed by 5 bases and J by 7 bases, 14 bases remained unmatched. The CDR3: CASSPLGGESRNEQFF. In DNA, the CDR3 is TGTGCCAGCAGCCCCCTGGGGGGGGAGTCCAGGAATGAGCAGTTCTTC. The whole variable domain, remainder taken from reference TRBV11-2 and TRBJ2-1, is EAGVAQSPRYKIIEKRQSVAFWCNPISGHATLYWYQQILGQGPKLLIQFQNNGVVDDSQLPKDRFSAERLKGVDSTLKIQPAKLEDSAVYLCASSPLGGESRNEQFFGPGTRLTVL.

This chain uses TRBV7-2 with TRBJ2-1, with a possible D match to TRBD2 (5 bases). Germline CDR1 and CDR2: SGHTA and FQGNSA. V was pared by 5 bases and J by 2 bases, with 16 bases between. The CDR3 length is 16 residues. CDR3 in amino acids: CASSRKPLAPYNEQFF. DNA of the CDR3: TGTGCCAGCAGCCGCAAACCCCTAGCCCCCTACAATGAGCAGTTCTTC. The variable domain in full, completed from reference TRBV7-2 and TRBJ2-1, reads GAGVSQSPSNKVTEKGKDVELRCDPISGHTALYWYRQSLGQGLEFLIYFQGNSAPDKSGLPSDRFSAERTGGSVSTLTIQRTQQEDSAVYLCASSRKPLAPYNEQFFGPGTRLTVL.

The chain is built from TRBV4-1 and TRBJ2-1; 12 bases agree with TRBD2. V lost 1 base to trimming and J lost 8 bases; unmatched junction nucleotides: 6. The germline gives CDR1 MGHRA, CDR2 YSYEKL. CDR3 length: 16 amino acids. CDR3 protein: CASSQVGLAGTDEQFF. The DNA of the CDR3 is TGCGCCAGCAGCCAAGTAGGACTAGCGGGAACTGATGAGCAGTTCTTC.

This chain links TRBV6-8 with TRBJ2-7; D is undetermined. The CDR3 consists of 14 residues. Germline V lookup: CDR1 MNHGY, CDR2 SAAAGT. Trimming removed 3 bases from V and 0 bases from J, with 9 bases in between. The CDR3 here is CASSYTGLSYEQYF. In nucleotides, the CDR3 is TGTGCCAGCAGTTATACTGGCCTCTCCTACGAGCAGTACTTC.

This clonotype was counted between two and nine times. The chain joins TRBV7-6 to TRBJ2-7; D is uncertain. Germline V gives CDR1 SGHVS, CDR2 FNYEAQ. The CDR3 spans 12 residues. The CDR3 nucleotides read TGTGCCAGCAGCTCCCCCTCCCACGAGCAGTACGTC. This translates into CASSSPSHEQYV.

This CDR3 is CASRNDRSSYNSPLHF. In nucleotides, the CDR3 is TGTGCCAGCAGAAACGACCGGAGCTCCTATAATTCACCCCTCCACTTT. V and J are TRBV28 and TRBJ1-6; unclear D gene. There are 16 residues in the CDR3. From germline, CDR1 is MDHEN and CDR2 SYDVKM. The V and J ends lost 6 bases and 0 bases respectively, with 12 bases between them.

This clonotype was counted at least ten times. This chain links TRBV7-2 with TRBJ2-1; 8 bases agree with TRBD1. Germline V gives CDR1 SGHTA, CDR2 FQGNSA. CDR3 size: 16 residues. The V and J ends lost 5 bases and 4 bases, in that order; junction bases with no gene match: 10. The CDR3 spells CASSPAGQALYNEQFF. The CDR3 DNA follows: TGTGCCAGCAGCCCCGCGGGACAGGCCTTATACAATGAGCAGTTCTTC.

The genes are TRBV19 and TRBJ2-3; TRBD2 agrees at 14 bases. V was clipped by 4 bases and J by 4 bases; unmatched bases: 4. This CDR3 comprises 16 residues. Looked up from germline, CDR1 is LNHDA and CDR2 is SQIVND (reference sequence). The CDR3 loop is CASSTGLAGGADTQYF. The CDR3 DNA follows: TGTGCCAGTAGTACCGGACTAGCGGGAGGTGCAGATACGCAGTATTTT.